These 32 T cell receptor beta chains originate from one sample sequenced in a study of control samples from healthy donors and cancer patients. This table comes from immunoSEQ multiplex PCR, and its TCRdb copy is limited to in-frame clones, with some not included. The sample lists under 450,000 clones; over 75% were seen once. Material: PBMCs. Source of these receptors: a man in his forties or fifties with head and neck cancer.

The chain carries TRBV6-1 and TRBJ2-7; 7 bases line up with TRBD1. The CDR3 extends over 13 amino acids. Trimming removed 3 bases from V and 6 bases from J; junction bases left unmatched: 5. Germline-derived CDR1 and CDR2 are MNHNS and SASEGT. The CDR3: CASSEGDSTEQYF. CDR3 nucleotide sequence: TGTGCCAGCAGTGAGGGGGACAGTACCGAGCAGTACTTC.

CDR3 residues: CASSFPTAGNTIYF. CDR3 nucleotide sequence: TGTGCCAGCAGCTTCCCCACAGCTGGAAACACCATATATTTT. The chain uses TRBV5-6 and TRBJ1-3; no clear D. Germline loops: CDR1 SGHDT, CDR2 YYEEEE. The germline V and J ends were trimmed by 2 bases and 2 bases, with 8 bases remaining between them. The CDR3 totals 14 residues.

This chain joins TRBV5-6 and TRBJ2-7; no clear D. V was pared by 2 bases and J by 6 bases, with 15 bases between. Germline CDR1 SGHDT, CDR2 YYEEEE. The length of the CDR3 is 14 residues. CDR3 protein: CASSFVAESGEQYF. In DNA form, the CDR3 reads TGTGCCAGCAGCTTCGTTGCGGAGTCGGGCGAGCAGTACTTC. Together with reference TRBV5-6 and TRBJ2-7, the CDR3 gives the full variable domain: DAGVTQSPTHLIKTRGQQVTLRCSPKSGHDTVSWYQQALGQGPQFIFQYYEEEERQRGNFPDRFSGHQFPNYSSELNVNALLLGDSALYLCASSFVAESGEQYFGPGTRLTVT.

The chain joins TRBV24-1 to TRBJ2-6; D gene ambiguous. CDR3 length: 14 amino acids. Trimming shortened V by 6 bases and J by 2 bases, and 7 bases separated the two germline ends. CDR1 KGHDR and CDR2 SFDVKD come from the germline V gene. Written as DNA, the CDR3 is TGTGCCACCAGTCATTCTACTGGGGCCAACGTCCTGACTTTC. This gives the protein CATSHSTGANVLTF.

This clone appeared a few times. In the same sample, other DNA sequences code for this CDR3. This rearrangement joins TRBV6-2 or TRBV6-3 to TRBJ2-7; D gene uncertain. CDR3 length: 12 amino acids. Germline-derived CDR1 and CDR2 are MNHEY and SVGEGT. V lost 2 bases, J lost 3 bases, and 5 bases lay in between. The CDR3 nucleotides read TGTGCCAGCAGTTACGGAATCTACGAGCAGTACTTC. This sequence encodes CASSYGIYEQYF.

The CDR3 region has the DNA TGTGCCAGCAGTTTGTCGGGCAGGCCCCCTTACGAGCAGTACTTC. This sequence encodes CASSLSGRPPYEQYF. The chain combines TRBV28 with TRBJ2-7; unclear D gene. The V end was cut by 3 bases, the J end by 4 bases, with 16 bases between. Germline V gene sequence: CDR1 MDHEN, CDR2 SYDVKM. CDR3 length: 15 amino acids.

The V call is TRBV15, the J call TRBJ2-1; D is uncertain. Between the trimmed V and J ends, which lost 1 base and 2 bases, there was a span of 3 bases. CDR1 is LNHNV and CDR2 is YYDKDF in the germline V gene (reference sequence). The CDR3 runs 13 residues. The CDR3 is CATSRGPYNEQFF. CDR3 bases: TGTGCCACCAGCAGAGGCCCCTACAATGAGCAGTTCTTC.

V gene TRBV4-2 combines with J gene TRBJ2-7; D might be TRBD2 (6 bases). Germline V gene lookup returns CDR1 LGHNA and CDR2 YNFKEQ. Deletions cut 3 bases from V and 0 bases from J, with 15 bases between. The CDR3 sequence is 16 residues long. The CDR3 sequence: CASSHGVAGSSYEQYF. The CDR3 DNA reads TGTGCCAGCAGCCATGGGGTCGCGGGGAGCTCCTACGAGCAGTACTTC.

This chain links TRBV30 with TRBJ1-5; D not resolved. V shed 3 bases and J shed 4 bases, with 10 bases lying between them. CDR1 is GTSNPN, CDR2 SVGIG, per germline (reference sequence). The CDR3 contains 13 residues. The CDR3, as DNA: TGTGCCTGGAGGGAGGGAGAAAATCAGCCCCAGCATTTT. Translating gives CAWREGENQPQHF.

The chain recombines TRBV5-4 with TRBJ2-7; TRBD1 matches 9 bases. The CDR3 is 14 residues long. In germline, CDR1 is SGHNT, CDR2 YYREEE (reference sequence). V gave up 4 bases and J gave up 2 bases; unmatched junction bases: 4. This CDR3 is CASSDRGATYEQYF. As DNA, the CDR3 is TGTGCCAGCAGCGACAGGGGGGCAACCTACGAGCAGTACTTC.

The table lists this clone with a few counts. This sequence joins TRBV27 and TRBJ2-2, with D possibly matching TRBD1 (5 bases). V lost 4 bases and J lost 7, with 7 bases in between. The CDR3 runs to 12 residues. In germline, CDR1 is MNHEY, CDR2 SMNVEV (reference sequence). CDR3 DNA sequence: TGTGCCAGCAGTTATCAGGGCGGGGAGCTGTTTTTT. Encoded protein: CASSYQGGELFF.

This clone showed up just once. The genes are TRBV5-4 and TRBJ1-1, with 7 bases matching TRBD1. From germline, CDR1 is SGHNT and CDR2 YYREEE (reference sequence). Losses at the gene ends were 4 bases for V and 3 bases for J; bases not matched to a gene: 15. The CDR3 is made up of 17 amino acids. CDR3 bases: TGTGCCAGCAGCCCACAGGGGTTCGTTCTTCAACACACTGAAGCTTTCTTT. This gives the protein CASSPQGFVLQHTEAFF.

CDR3 coding DNA: TGTGCCAGCTCTCGTTCGGGGGAGAACACTGAAGCTTTCTTT. Translated: CASSRSGENTEAFF. The chain couples TRBV7-9 to TRBJ1-1, with TRBD1 as a possible D gene (5 bases). The CDR3 extends over 14 amino acids. Germline CDR1 reads SEHNR; CDR2 reads FQNEAQ (reference sequence). Trimming took off 8 bases at V and 1 base at J, with 14 bases between the two ends.

Notes on this clone: Other nucleotide sequences in the sample specify the same CDR3. V usage is TRBV5-6 and J usage is TRBJ2-7, with unresolved D. The germline gives CDR1 SGHDT, CDR2 YYEEEE. The CDR3 extends over 12 amino acids. V lost 2 bases, J lost 3 bases, and 6 bases lay in between. CDR3 residues: CASSLSSYEQYF. CDR3 DNA: TGTGCCAGCAGCTTATCGAGCTACGAGCAGTACTTC. Filled out from reference TRBV5-6 and TRBJ2-7, the complete variable domain reads DAGVTQSPTHLIKTRGQQVTLRCSPKSGHDTVSWYQQALGQGPQFIFQYYEEEERQRGNFPDRFSGHQFPNYSSELNVNALLLGDSALYLCASSLSSYEQYFGPGTRLTVT.

The chain joins TRBV27 to TRBJ2-3; D unresolved. This CDR3 is built from 15 residues. Trimming left V 0 bases short and J 5 bases short, with 12 bases between. Germline CDR1 reads MNHEY; CDR2 reads SMNVEV (reference sequence). CDR3 residues: CASSLSVYSVDTQYF. The CDR3 DNA reads TGTGCCAGCAGTTTATCTGTGTATTCAGTAGATACGCAGTATTTT.

The V call is TRBV30, the J call TRBJ1-1, with D hard to call. Trimming took off 5 bases at V and 6 bases at J, with 16 bases between the two ends. This CDR3 has 13 residues. CDR1 is GTSNPN, CDR2 SVGIG, per germline (reference sequence). The CDR3 protein is CAWGVGEGSEAFF. CDR3 nucleotides: TGTGCCTGGGGGGTAGGTGAGGGCTCTGAAGCTTTCTTT.

V gene TRBV18 combines with J gene TRBJ2-5; TRBD1 or TRBD2 may be the D gene (5 bases each). The CDR3 length is 15 residues. Trimming pared 1 base from V and 2 bases from J, leaving 11 bases between. The germline V gene encodes CDR1 KGHSH and CDR2 LQKENI. The CDR3 region has the DNA TGTGCCAGCTCACCACGGGGACGCTCACAAGAGACCCAGTACTTC. This translates into CASSPRGRSQETQYF. Using reference TRBV18 and TRBJ2-5 for the parts outside the CDR3, the full variable domain is NAGVMQNPRHLVRRRGQEARLRCSPMKGHSHVYWYRQLPEEGLKFMVYLQKENIIDESGMPKERFSAEFPKEGPSILRIQQVVRGDSAAYFCASSPRGRSQETQYFGPGTRLLVL.

V usage is TRBV9 and J usage is TRBJ2-7; 10 positions agree with TRBD1. The ends lost 4 bases at V and 7 bases at J; junction bases unmatched: 11. The CDR3 runs 15 residues. Germline V gene lookup returns CDR1 SGDLS and CDR2 YYNGEE. The CDR3 nucleotides read TGTGCCAGCAGCTTATCCGGGACAGGGGCCATGGAGCAGTACTTC. Its translation: CASSLSGTGAMEQYF.

V and J are TRBV3-1 (or the pseudogene TRBV3-2) and TRBJ2-1; D is uncertain. V was trimmed by 5 bases and J by 1 base, leaving 9 bases between them. Germline-derived CDR1 and CDR2 are LGHDT and YNNKEL (reference sequence). This CDR3 is built from 14 residues. CDR3 protein: CASSSRRSYNEQFF. In nucleotides, the CDR3 is TGTGCCAGCAGCTCCAGGCGGTCCTACAATGAGCAGTTCTTC.

This clone was observed a single time. CDR3: CASSPAGGTYEQYF. CDR3 bases: TGTGCCAGCAGCCCAGCGGGGGGAACCTACGAGCAGTACTTC. The rearrangement uses TRBV7-8 and TRBJ2-7, with 9 positions matching TRBD2. Losses at the gene ends were 5 bases for V and 2 bases for J; bases not matched to a gene: 4. The CDR3 extends over 14 amino acids. Germline CDR1 reads SGHVS; CDR2 reads FQNEAQ.

The V call is TRBV28, the J call TRBJ2-7; possibly TRBD1 for D (6 bases). Trimming pared 6 bases from V and 0 bases from J, leaving 9 bases between. The CDR3 length is 13 residues. From germline, CDR1 is MDHEN and CDR2 SYDVKM. CDR3 DNA sequence: TGTGCCAGCAGCACAGGGTTCTCCTACGAGCAGTACTTC. Protein: CASSTGFSYEQYF.

The DNA for the CDR3 is TGTGCCAGCAGTGACTCGAGCAGGGGTAGCAATCAGCCCCAGCATTTT. This sequence encodes CASSDSSRGSNQPQHF. The chain has TRBV6-4 and TRBJ1-5, with D perhaps TRBD1 (6 bases). The V gene's germline CDR1 is MRHNA and CDR2 SNTAGT. The CDR3 length is 16 residues. V lost 0 bases and J lost 0, with 9 bases in between.

This clone occurred once. The chain recombines TRBV5-1 with TRBJ2-3; 11 positions match TRBD2. With V trimmed by 5 bases and J by 3 bases, 5 bases remained unmatched. This CDR3 comprises 15 residues. The germline V gene has CDR1 SGHRS and CDR2 YFSETQ. The CDR3 DNA is TGCGCCAGCAGAACTAGCGGGGGACCTACAGATACGCAGTATTTT. As protein: CASRTSGGPTDTQYF. Complete variable domain (other parts from reference TRBV5-1 and TRBJ2-3): KAGVTQTPRYLIKTRGQQVTLSCSPISGHRSVSWYQQTPGQGLQFLFEYFSETQRNKGNFPGRFSGRQFSNSRSEMNVSTLELGDSALYLCASRTSGGPTDTQYFGPGTRLTVL.

This rearrangement joins TRBV6-5 to TRBJ1-6; D call uncertain. The CDR3 runs 12 residues. The V and J ends lost 6 bases and 6 bases respectively, with 6 bases between them. From germline, CDR1 is MNHEY and CDR2 SVGAGI. CDR3 DNA: TGTGCCAGCAGACCCCCTAATTCACCCCTCCACTTT. It specifies CASRPPNSPLHF.

The rearrangement uses TRBV12-5 and TRBJ2-1, with TRBD1 matching over 8 bases. Germline CDR1 and CDR2: LGHNT and FRNRAP. V shed 5 bases and J 7 bases; nucleotides not matched to a gene: 13. CDR3 length: 16 amino acids. The CDR3 DNA reads as TGTGCTAGTGGTGACCAGACAGGGGCGAGGGAGAATGAGCAGTTCTTC. Protein product: CASGDQTGARENEQFF.

The V gene is TRBV21-1, the J gene TRBJ2-7; the D call TRBD1 from the table was never checked on the DNA. TRBV21-1 is a pseudogene segment. The CDR3 spans 14 residues. The CDR3 sequence: CASSNQGQNYEQYF. The CDR3 DNA reads as TGTGCCAGCAGCAACCAAGGACAGAACTACGAGCAGTACTTC.

V and J are TRBV2 and TRBJ2-3, with D unclear. Between the trimmed V and J ends, which lost 6 bases and 4 bases, there was a span of 14 bases. The CDR3 is made up of 14 amino acids. CDR1 and CDR2 (germline): SNHLY, FYNNEI. The CDR3 protein is CASRTSTAADTQYF. The CDR3 region has the DNA TGTGCCAGCAGAACCAGTACGGCTGCAGATACGCAGTATTTT.

This chain connects TRBV5-1 to TRBJ1-2; 7 nucleotides match TRBD1. Germline V gives CDR1 SGHRS, CDR2 YFSETQ. With 5 bases clipped from V and 6 bases from J, the junction kept 7 bases outside the gene matches. The CDR3 totals 13 residues. CDR3 in DNA: TGCGCCAGCAGTCTGACAGGACAGGATGGCTACACCTTC. This gives the protein CASSLTGQDGYTF.

The rearrangement uses TRBV6-6 and TRBJ1-5, with 10 nucleotides matching TRBD1. This CDR3 has 13 residues. The germline V gene has CDR1 MNHNY and CDR2 SVGAGI (reference sequence). V lost 11 bases, J lost 3 bases, and 4 bases stayed unmatched. For the CDR3, the DNA is TGTGCCGGTGACAGGGGGCCCAATCAGCCCCAGCATTTT. Protein product: CAGDRGPNQPQHF.

This sequence joins TRBV29-1 and TRBJ2-1, with 7 bases that match TRBD2. Per the germline V gene, CDR1 is SQVTM and CDR2 is ANQGSEA. The ends lost 3 bases at V and 0 bases at J; junction bases unmatched: 17. The CDR3 length is 19 residues. The CDR3 reads CSVDGPDPTSVHSYNEQFF. CDR3 DNA sequence: TGCAGCGTTGACGGTCCAGATCCTACTAGCGTACACTCCTACAATGAGCAGTTCTTC.

In this sample, this clone turned up once. The rearrangement links TRBV6-5 to TRBJ1-4; tentative D call: TRBD1 (5 bases). CDR3 length: 14 amino acids. V lost 6 bases to trimming and J lost 7 bases, with 15 bases between them. CDR1 MNHEY and CDR2 SVGAGI come from the germline V gene. CDR3 DNA sequence: TGTGCCAGCAGAAACGGGGCCGGGGTTGAAAAACTGTTTTTT. Protein product: CASRNGAGVEKLFF.

The chain uses TRBV5-4 and TRBJ2-1; 11 bases match TRBD1. The CDR3 is 14 amino acids. Germline V gives CDR1 SGHNT, CDR2 YYREEE (reference sequence). V dropped 7 bases and J dropped 8; count of bases not matched to a gene: 8. The DNA for the CDR3 is TGTGCCAGCTCCCGGGGGACAGGGGGGCATGAGCAGTTCTTC. It is translated as CASSRGTGGHEQFF.